The T cell receptor beta chain under discussion was sequenced for a study of T cell changes during pregnancy in multiple sclerosis. Using immunoSEQ multiplex PCR, the repertoire was profiled, and TCRdb retains in-frame clones only, with some absent. The sample gives 65,000 to 80,000 clones, about 92% of which show up once; around 0.2% is in the top ten. The ends were cut back, 6 bases at V and 9 bases at J, with 15 bases in the middle. CDR3 size: 14 residues. CDR1 and CDR2 (germline): MNHNS, SASEGT. The gene calls are TRBV6-1 and TRBJ1-6; a weak D match, TRBD1 (6 bases). This sample comprised CD4+ T cells from peripheral blood mononuclear cells, obtained before pregnancy. The receptor was derived from a female donor with multiple sclerosis, enrolled in a pregnancy study. The CDR3 spells CASSPTGMFSPLHF. Here the CDR3 DNA reads TGTGCCAGCAGCCCAACAGGGATGTTTTCACCCCTCCACTTT.